This is a list of T cell receptor beta chains from one sample in a study of T cells in Graves' hyperthyroidism and ophthalmopathy. One entry per CDR3 protein, called by TCRdb with MiXCR from the multiplex PCR reads. This sample carries about 400,000 distinct CDR3 sequences, approximately 25% of them seen once, and the ten largest clones take 73%. The sequencing input was blood. The receptors derive from a man aged 45-60 years with Graves' hyperthyroidism. Both conserved end residues are part of each CDR3. Each record gives: CDR3 protein, CDR3 DNA, D gene, clone size, V gene, J gene. The D gene is left open where the match is weak. Clone size appears in some rows only: once, few, many, or a class for an expanded clone.

CDR3 protein: CASGLQAVTSPLHF
CDR3 DNA: TGTGCTAGTGGTTTACAGGCCGTAACTTCACCCCTCCACTTT
D gene: NA
clone size: NA
V gene: TRBV12-5
J gene: TRBJ1-6

CDR3 protein: CASSFRRTGDEKLFF
CDR3 DNA: TGTGCCAGCAGTTTTCGTAGGACAGGGGACGAAAAACTGTTTTTT
D gene: TRBD1
clone size: few
V gene: TRBV12-3/TRBV12-4
J gene: TRBJ1-4

CDR3 protein: CASKRASGRNTGELFF
CDR3 DNA: TGTGCCAGCAAGCGCGCTAGCGGGAGGAACACCGGGGAGCTGTTTTTT
D gene: TRBD2
clone size: NA
V gene: TRBV6-1
J gene: TRBJ2-2

CDR3 protein: CSAQRDPSTDTQYF
CDR3 DNA: TGCAGTGCTCAGCGGGATCCTAGCACAGATACGCAGTATTTT
D gene: TRBD2
clone size: few
V gene: TRBV20-1
J gene: TRBJ2-3

CDR3 protein: CASSGGLAGEYEQYF
CDR3 DNA: TGTGCCAGCAGCGGCGGACTAGCGGGAGAATACGAGCAGTACTTC
D gene: TRBD2
clone size: NA
V gene: TRBV7-3
J gene: TRBJ2-7

CDR3 protein: CATSRTTGGDEQFF
CDR3 DNA: TGTGCCACCAGCAGAACGACAGGGGGCGATGAGCAGTTCTTC
D gene: TRBD1
clone size: few
V gene: TRBV15
J gene: TRBJ2-1

CDR3 protein: CASSIVRTGANVLTF
CDR3 DNA: TGTGCCAGTAGTATTGTGAGGACTGGGGCCAACGTCCTGACTTTC
D gene: NA
clone size: NA
V gene: TRBV19
J gene: TRBJ2-6

CDR3 protein: CASRHPTDSGFEQYF
CDR3 DNA: TGTGCCAGCAGACACCCGACAGATTCAGGGTTCGAGCAGTACTTC
D gene: NA
clone size: NA
V gene: TRBV6-1
J gene: TRBJ2-7

CDR3 protein: CASSQAPNRGAETQYF
CDR3 DNA: TGCGCCAGCAGCCAGGCACCGAACAGGGGAGCGGAGACCCAGTACTTC
D gene: TRBD1
clone size: NA
V gene: TRBV4-1
J gene: TRBJ2-5

CDR3 protein: CATSRVTSGREQFF
CDR3 DNA: TGTGCCACCAGCAGAGTGACTAGCGGGAGAGAGCAGTTCTTC
D gene: TRBD2
clone size: few
V gene: TRBV15
J gene: TRBJ2-1

CDR3 protein: CSARGSGTAYNQPQHF
CDR3 DNA: TGCAGTGCTAGAGGCTCCGGGACAGCCTACAATCAGCCCCAGCATTTT
D gene: TRBD1
clone size: few
V gene: TRBV20-1
J gene: TRBJ1-5

CDR3 protein: CASSMASGSLTGELFF
CDR3 DNA: TGTGCCAGTAGTATGGCTAGCGGGAGTTTGACCGGGGAGCTGTTTTTT
D gene: TRBD2
clone size: NA
V gene: TRBV19
J gene: TRBJ2-2

CDR3 protein: CATSDAGTGRYEQYF
CDR3 DNA: TGTGCCACCAGTGATGCGGGGACAGGGCGGTACGAGCAGTACTTC
D gene: TRBD1
clone size: NA
V gene: TRBV24-1
J gene: TRBJ2-7

CDR3 protein: CASSYGGIYNEQFF
CDR3 DNA: TGTGCCAGCAGTTACGGGGGAATCTACAATGAGCAGTTCTTC
D gene: NA
clone size: many
V gene: TRBV6-6
J gene: TRBJ2-1

CDR3 protein: CASKVGTSGNYNEQFF
CDR3 DNA: TGTGCCAGCAAAGTAGGAACTAGCGGAAACTACAATGAGCAGTTCTTC
D gene: TRBD2
clone size: many
V gene: TRBV28
J gene: TRBJ2-1

CDR3 protein: CASRGGTGPFYNEQFF
CDR3 DNA: TGTGCCAGCAGAGGCGGGACAGGGCCTTTCTACAATGAGCAGTTCTTC
D gene: TRBD1
clone size: NA
V gene: TRBV6-1
J gene: TRBJ2-1

CDR3 protein: CASSPRGQLNTEAFF
CDR3 DNA: TGTGCCAGCAGCCCTCGGGGACAGCTGAACACTGAAGCTTTCTTT
D gene: TRBD1
clone size: NA
V gene: TRBV6-1
J gene: TRBJ1-1

CDR3 protein: CATSDPTGDREKGTDTQYF
CDR3 DNA: TGTGCCACCAGTGATCCAACAGGGGACAGGGAAAAGGGCACAGATACGCAGTATTTT
D gene: TRBD1
clone size: few
V gene: TRBV24-1
J gene: TRBJ2-3

CDR3 protein: CASSVALAGGLETQYF
CDR3 DNA: TGTGCCAGCAGCGTAGCGCTAGCGGGAGGGTTAGAGACCCAGTACTTC
D gene: TRBD2
clone size: NA
V gene: TRBV9
J gene: TRBJ2-5

CDR3 protein: CASSLEKGGQPQHF
CDR3 DNA: TGTGCCAGTAGTCTTGAAAAGGGTGGACAGCCCCAGCATTTT
D gene: NA
clone size: NA
V gene: TRBV19
J gene: TRBJ1-5

CDR3 protein: CSVESDSNEQFF
CDR3 DNA: TGCAGCGTTGAGTCTGACAGCAATGAGCAGTTCTTC
D gene: NA
clone size: NA
V gene: TRBV29-1
J gene: TRBJ2-1

CDR3 protein: CASSYLFGTNQETQCF
CDR3 DNA: TGTGCCAGCAGTTACCTTTTTGGGACAAACCAAGAGACCCAGTGCTTC
D gene: NA
clone size: once
V gene: TRBV6-5
J gene: TRBJ2-5

CDR3 protein: CASSPKDRYNEQFF
CDR3 DNA: TGTGCCAGCAGCCCAAAGGACAGGTACAATGAGCAGTTCTTC
D gene: TRBD1
clone size: few
V gene: TRBV7-9
J gene: TRBJ2-1

CDR3 protein: CASSRYDRAYEQYF
CDR3 DNA: TGTGCCAGCAGCCGGTACGACAGGGCCTACGAGCAGTACTTC
D gene: TRBD1
clone size: NA
V gene: TRBV11-3
J gene: TRBJ2-7

CDR3 protein: CASGWSYNEQFF
CDR3 DNA: TGTGCCAGCGGATGGTCCTACAATGAGCAGTTCTTC
D gene: NA
clone size: NA
V gene: TRBV6-1
J gene: TRBJ2-1

CDR3 protein: CASSLPRGGRQYF
CDR3 DNA: TGTGCCAGCAGTCTCCCTCGGGGGGGGCGGCAGTATTTT
D gene: TRBD2
clone size: NA
V gene: TRBV28
J gene: TRBJ2-3

CDR3 protein: CASEREVGPNSYEQYF
CDR3 DNA: TGTGCCAGCGAGAGAGAGGTCGGACCGAATTCGTACGAGCAGTACTTC
D gene: NA
clone size: NA
V gene: TRBV7-6
J gene: TRBJ2-7

CDR3 protein: CATSRDLVGTGELFF
CDR3 DNA: TGTGCCACCAGCAGAGATCTAGTAGGAACCGGGGAGCTGTTTTTT
D gene: NA
clone size: NA
V gene: TRBV15
J gene: TRBJ2-2

CDR3 protein: CASSFSDGAEQYF
CDR3 DNA: TGTGCCAGCTCATTCTCCGACGGGGCCGAGCAGTACTTC
D gene: NA
clone size: NA
V gene: TRBV18
J gene: TRBJ2-7

CDR3 protein: CATSRWPSGSSYNEQYF
CDR3 DNA: TGTGCCACCAGCAGGTGGCCTAGCGGGAGCTCCTACAATGAGCAGTACTTC
D gene: TRBD2
clone size: NA
V gene: TRBV15
J gene: TRBJ2-7

CDR3 protein: CASSLAVSGHNEQFF
CDR3 DNA: TGTGCCAGCAGCTTAGCGGTTAGCGGTCACAATGAGCAGTTCTTC
D gene: NA
clone size: many
V gene: TRBV7-9
J gene: TRBJ2-1

CDR3 protein: CASSAPVASAGATDTQYF
CDR3 DNA: TGTGCCAGCAGCGCCCCGGTGGCTAGCGCCGGGGCCACAGATACGCAGTATTTT
D gene: NA
clone size: NA
V gene: TRBV6-1
J gene: TRBJ2-3

CDR3 protein: CSARTPTDTQYF
CDR3 DNA: TGCAGTGCTAGGACCCCCACAGATACGCAGTATTTT
D gene: NA
clone size: few
V gene: TRBV20-1
J gene: TRBJ2-3

CDR3 protein: CASSPTSGTDTQYF
CDR3 DNA: TGTGCCAGCAGCCCCACTAGCGGCACAGATACGCAGTATTTT
D gene: TRBD2
clone size: many
V gene: TRBV7-3
J gene: TRBJ2-3

CDR3 protein: CASSLPPTPGTGNYGYTF
CDR3 DNA: TGCGCCAGCAGCTTGCCCCCTACCCCCGGGACAGGGAACTATGGCTACACCTTC
D gene: TRBD1
clone size: NA
V gene: TRBV5-1
J gene: TRBJ1-2

CDR3 protein: CASRTGGGAEAFF
CDR3 DNA: TGTGCCAGCAGGACGGGAGGTGGGGCTGAAGCTTTCTTT
D gene: NA
clone size: NA
V gene: TRBV25-1
J gene: TRBJ1-1

CDR3 protein: CSARGPSNQPQHF
CDR3 DNA: TGCAGTGCTAGGGGGCCTAGCAATCAGCCCCAGCATTTT
D gene: NA
clone size: NA
V gene: TRBV20-1
J gene: TRBJ1-5

CDR3 protein: CASSLHRDTEAFF
CDR3 DNA: TGTGCCAGCAGTTTGCACAGAGACACTGAAGCTTTCTTT
D gene: NA
clone size: many
V gene: TRBV12-3/TRBV12-4
J gene: TRBJ1-1

CDR3 protein: CSASRDTHEQYF
CDR3 DNA: TGCAGTGCTAGCAGGGACACCCACGAGCAGTACTTC
D gene: NA
clone size: few
V gene: TRBV20-1
J gene: TRBJ2-7

CDR3 protein: CASSELGGQYNYGYTF
CDR3 DNA: TGTGCCAGCAGTGAATTGGGTGGGCAGTATAACTATGGCTACACCTTC
D gene: NA
clone size: NA
V gene: TRBV2
J gene: TRBJ1-2